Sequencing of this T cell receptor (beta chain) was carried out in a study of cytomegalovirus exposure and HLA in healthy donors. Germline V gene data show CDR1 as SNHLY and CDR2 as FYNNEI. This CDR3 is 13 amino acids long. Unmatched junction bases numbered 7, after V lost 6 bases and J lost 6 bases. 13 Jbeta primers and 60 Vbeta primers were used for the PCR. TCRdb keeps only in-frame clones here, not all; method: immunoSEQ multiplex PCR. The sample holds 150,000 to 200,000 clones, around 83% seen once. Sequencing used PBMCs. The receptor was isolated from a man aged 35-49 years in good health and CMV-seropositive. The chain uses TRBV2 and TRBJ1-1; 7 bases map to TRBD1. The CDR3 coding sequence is TGTGCCAGCAGGGATTTAGGGGGCGCTGAAGCTTTCTTT. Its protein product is CASRDLGGAEAFF.